The rows below give T cell receptor beta chains drawn from one sample of a study of blood T cell repertoires in COVID-19. TCRdb's copy holds only in-frame clones and misses some; the assay was immunoSEQ multiplex PCR. The sample carries 120,000 or so clones, about 86% recorded once. The sequencing sample was made of peripheral blood. The receptors originated from a woman aged 45 to 65 with acute or convalescent COVID-19. Each CDR3 is given with its conserved first and last residue. Each record gives: V gene, J gene, CDR3 protein.

v_gene: TRBV27; j_gene: TRBJ2-2; CDR3aa: CASTRLADTGELFF
v_gene: TRBV2; j_gene: TRBJ1-2; CDR3aa: CASSEEVNKNYGYTF
v_gene: TRBV27; j_gene: TRBJ1-5; CDR3aa: CASRPGTGGNQPQHF
v_gene: TRBV5-4; j_gene: TRBJ1-4; CDR3aa: CASSLGSQGIGHEKLFF
v_gene: TRBV2; j_gene: TRBJ2-2; CDR3aa: CASSEAKRTGELFF
v_gene: TRBV5-1; j_gene: TRBJ2-7; CDR3aa: CASSLGGGDEQYF
v_gene: TRBV20-1; j_gene: TRBJ2-3; CDR3aa: CSASPSKSGLAGERDTQYF
v_gene: TRBV6-2/TRBV6-3; j_gene: TRBJ1-2; CDR3aa: CASSYPRDSYGYTF
v_gene: TRBV7-2; j_gene: TRBJ2-5; CDR3aa: CAGGGLAGMEETQYF
v_gene: TRBV6-5; j_gene: TRBJ1-2; CDR3aa: CASKLGDSSYGYTF
v_gene: TRBV21-1; j_gene: TRBJ1-4; CDR3aa: CASSKSGGTGREKLFF
v_gene: TRBV3-1/TRBV3-2; j_gene: TRBJ2-1; CDR3aa: CASSPGMTGNNEQFF
v_gene: TRBV28; j_gene: TRBJ1-2; CDR3aa: CASSTTGSPSFYGYTF
v_gene: TRBV2; j_gene: TRBJ1-5; CDR3aa: CASSGPTGVQPQHF
v_gene: TRBV3-1/TRBV3-2; j_gene: TRBJ2-3; CDR3aa: CASSSFYETDTQYF
v_gene: TRBV9; j_gene: TRBJ1-3; CDR3aa: CASSVASEGNTIYF
v_gene: TRBV5-5; j_gene: TRBJ1-2; CDR3aa: CASSLGSASGGYTF
v_gene: TRBV15; j_gene: TRBJ1-2; CDR3aa: CATSQKVSGNYGYTF
v_gene: TRBV3-1/TRBV3-2; j_gene: TRBJ2-1; CDR3aa: CASSQGQGKNNEQFF
v_gene: TRBV6-1; j_gene: TRBJ2-4; CDR3aa: CASSEEGTGFLWDIQYF
v_gene: TRBV30; j_gene: TRBJ1-2; CDR3aa: CAWSLGRGYGYTF
v_gene: TRBV30; j_gene: TRBJ2-5; CDR3aa: CAGDRGQQETQYF
v_gene: TRBV6-5; j_gene: TRBJ1-5; CDR3aa: CASKGTGLKPQHF
v_gene: TRBV15; j_gene: TRBJ2-7; CDR3aa: CATSRGRDFRSYEQYF
v_gene: TRBV30; j_gene: TRBJ2-2; CDR3aa: CAWREGGKTGELFF
v_gene: TRBV7-3; j_gene: TRBJ1-1; CDR3aa: CASSLGGGDTEAFF
v_gene: TRBV13; j_gene: TRBJ1-1; CDR3aa: CASSLQGNRTGTEAFF
v_gene: TRBV7-2; j_gene: TRBJ2-7; CDR3aa: CASSLTAGDTYEQYF
v_gene: TRBV19; j_gene: TRBJ2-2; CDR3aa: CASSLTSVTGELFF
v_gene: TRBV2; j_gene: TRBJ2-5; CDR3aa: CASSKGRFRETQYF
v_gene: TRBV28; j_gene: TRBJ1-3; CDR3aa: CASNGPNSGNTIYF
v_gene: TRBV28; j_gene: TRBJ2-2; CDR3aa: CASSPANTGELFF
v_gene: TRBV7-2; j_gene: TRBJ2-2; CDR3aa: CASSPRVGTGELFF
v_gene: TRBV28; j_gene: TRBJ2-2; CDR3aa: CASSFSPRTGELFF
v_gene: TRBV3-1/TRBV3-2; j_gene: TRBJ2-7; CDR3aa: CASSQRAGVGEQYF
v_gene: TRBV5-6; j_gene: TRBJ2-1; CDR3aa: CASQLAGLTYNEQFF